Shown below are 25 T cell receptor beta chains from a single sample sequenced in a study of T cell repertoires in ileal Crohn's disease. Time point reported: neoterminal ileum biopsy at postoperative endoscopy, about 6 months after surgery. Sequenced by immunoSEQ multiplex PCR; TCRdb stores in-frame clones only, minus some. The sample lists roughly 3,900 clones, under 80% occurring once. The sample comprised ileal tissue. These receptors all stem from an adult with Crohn's disease.

V gene TRBV7-2 combines with J gene TRBJ1-1; D might be TRBD1 (6 bases). The CDR3 has 13 residues. V dropped 1 base and J dropped 5 bases, with 8 bases sitting between them. Germline lookup yields CDR1 SGHTA and CDR2 FQGNSA. In DNA form, the CDR3 reads TGTGCCAGCAGCTTAGTTACAGGGACTGAAGCTTTCTTT. Residues: CASSLVTGTEAFF. Full variable domain (rest looked up from reference TRBV7-2 and TRBJ1-1): GAGVSQSPSNKVTEKGKDVELRCDPISGHTALYWYRQSLGQGLEFLIYFQGNSAPDKSGLPSDRFSAERTGGSVSTLTIQRTQQEDSAVYLCASSLVTGTEAFFGQGTRLTVV.

In this sample, this clone turned up a few times. J is TRBJ2-5 and V is TRBV30, with D possibly being TRBD2 (6 bases). Germline V gene sequence: CDR1 GTSNPN, CDR2 SVGIG (reference sequence). The CDR3 has 14 residues. Deletions cut 3 bases from V and 5 bases from J, with 16 bases between. The CDR3 nucleotides read TGTGCCTGGAGCATTCACGGGGGAGAGGAGACCCAGTACTTC. Translation gives CAWSIHGGEETQYF. Together with reference TRBV30 and TRBJ2-5, the CDR3 gives the full variable domain: SQTIHQWPATLVQPVGSPLSLECTVEGTSNPNLYWYRQAAGRGLQLLFYSVGIGQISSEVPQNLSASRPQDRQFILSSKKLLLSDSGFYLCAWSIHGGEETQYFGPGTRLLVL.

J is TRBJ2-3 and V is TRBV28; TRBD2 might be the D (5 bases). CDR1 is MDHEN, CDR2 SYDVKM, per germline. V lost 6 bases to trimming and J lost 1 base, with 14 bases between them. CDR3 length: 15 amino acids. The CDR3 sequence: CASRLRRLGTDTQYF. The CDR3, as DNA: TGTGCCAGCAGACTCAGGAGGTTGGGCACAGATACGCAGTATTTT.

In its sample, this clone is medium-sized (0.01 to 0.1%). The V and J genes are TRBV5-6 and TRBJ1-2, with TRBD1 matching 7 bases. Germline-derived CDR1 and CDR2 are SGHDT and YYEEEE. This CDR3 has 13 residues. The J segment lost 3 bases and the V segment lost 6 bases, leaving 5 bases of the junction unmatched. The CDR3 DNA is TGTGCCAGCAACTCAGACAGGGACTATGGCTACACCTTC. It specifies CASNSDRDYGYTF.

This chain uses TRBV21-1 with TRBJ2-6; the D segment call TRBD1 is taken from the table without a DNA check. TRBV21-1 is annotated as a pseudogene. The CDR3 is made up of 18 amino acids. CDR3 in amino acids: CASSKKWDSSSGANVLTF. The DNA of the CDR3 is TGTGCCAGCAGCAAAAAGTGGGACAGTTCCTCTGGGGCCAACGTCCTGACTTTC.

The chain recombines TRBV19 with TRBJ2-7, with a tentative D call TRBD2 (6 bases). The germline V gene encodes CDR1 LNHDA and CDR2 SQIVND (reference sequence). The length of the CDR3 is 15 residues. Trimming cost V 3 bases and J 2 bases, with 14 bases left between them. CDR3 in amino acids: CASSIMAGPTYEQYF. CDR3 sequence (DNA): TGTGCCAGTAGTATCATGGCGGGACCGACCTACGAGCAGTACTTC.

V and J are TRBV7-9 and TRBJ1-4; D is possibly TRBD1 (6 bases). V gave up 2 bases and J gave up 8 bases, with 12 bases separating them. CDR3 length equals 14 residues. The germline V gene encodes CDR1 SEHNR and CDR2 FQNEAQ (reference sequence). The CDR3 nucleotides are TGTGCCAGCAGCTTAATTTCCGGACAGGAAAAACTGTTTTTT. It codes for CASSLISGQEKLFF.

In this sample, this clone turned up once. This chain uses TRBV7-2 with TRBJ2-3, with a weak D call TRBD2 (6 bases). Trimming stripped 1 base from V and 3 bases from J, with 8 bases between. The CDR3 is 14 amino acids. The germline V gene has CDR1 SGHTA and CDR2 FQGNSA. The DNA of the CDR3 is TGTGCCAGCAGCTTAGGGGCGGGGACAGATACGCAGTATTTT. Encoded protein: CASSLGAGTDTQYF.

V usage is TRBV28 and J usage is TRBJ1-2; D is ambiguous. Trimming took off 1 base at V and 5 bases at J, with 8 bases between the two ends. Germline V CDR1 and CDR2: MDHEN, SYDVKM. The CDR3 has 13 residues. The CDR3 reads CASSLLARYGYTF. The CDR3 DNA follows: TGTGCCAGCAGTTTATTGGCCCGTTATGGCTACACCTTC.

The J gene is TRBJ2-1, the V gene TRBV29-1; D might be TRBD2 (5 bases). This CDR3 contains 16 residues. Germline V gene data show CDR1 as SQVTM and CDR2 as ANQGSEA. Trimming cost V 1 base and J 4 bases, with 17 bases left between them. The CDR3 DNA sequence: TGCAGCGTTGAAGCCCCAGAGAGGGCAGCTTACAATGAGCAGTTCTTC. It specifies CSVEAPERAAYNEQFF.

J is TRBJ1-4 and V is TRBV19; D possibly corresponds to TRBD1 (6 bases). The V and J ends lost 6 bases and 3 bases respectively, with 17 bases between them. CDR1 is LNHDA and CDR2 is SQIVND in the germline V gene (reference sequence). There are 16 residues in the CDR3. CDR3 nucleotide sequence: TGTGCCAGTAGCAGGGGTACGTTGATGGCTAATGAAAAACTGTTTTTT. This gives the protein CASSRGTLMANEKLFF.

This sequence joins TRBV5-7 and TRBJ1-4; 9 bases are shared with TRBD1. TRBV5-7 is an ORF, with its function uncertain. The CDR3 has 16 residues. Losses at the gene ends were 4 bases for V and 8 bases for J; bases not matched to a gene: 12. CDR3 residues: CASSKNLGQGGEKLFF. Here the CDR3 DNA reads TGTGCCAGCAGCAAAAACCTGGGACAGGGAGGGGAAAAACTGTTTTTT.

The chain carries TRBV7-9 and TRBJ2-1, with D perhaps TRBD2 (6 bases). CDR3 length: 15 residues. Trimming removed 2 bases from V and 2 bases from J, with 10 bases in between. The germline gives CDR1 SEHNR, CDR2 FQNEAQ (reference sequence). For the CDR3, the DNA is TGTGCCAGCAGCTTACTGCGGGGACCCTACAATGAGCAGTTCTTC. This sequence encodes CASSLLRGPYNEQFF.

V usage is TRBV4-3 and J usage is TRBJ2-7, with D tentatively TRBD1 (5 bases). The germline V gene encodes CDR1 LGHNA and CDR2 YSLEER. Trimming cost V 0 bases and J 1 base, with 13 bases left between them. The CDR3 contains 16 residues. The CDR3 here is CASSQETGGGSYEQYF. CDR3 DNA sequence: TGCGCCAGCAGCCAAGAAACAGGCGGCGGTTCCTACGAGCAGTACTTC.

The rearrangement links TRBV9 to TRBJ1-3; D gene ambiguous. The germline V gene has CDR1 SGDLS and CDR2 YYNGEE. V shed 0 bases and J shed 0 bases, with 7 bases lying between them. CDR3 size: 15 residues. The CDR3 nucleotides are TGTGCCAGCAGCGTAGGTCTCGGCTCTGGAAACACCATATATTTT. Its protein is CASSVGLGSGNTIYF.

V usage is TRBV2 and J usage is TRBJ1-6, with D possibly matching TRBD1 (5 bases). Germline V gene sequence: CDR1 SNHLY, CDR2 FYNNEI. Trimming pared 3 bases from V and 5 bases from J, leaving 5 bases between. There are 13 residues in the CDR3. CDR3 sequence reads: CASSETDNSPLHF. DNA of the CDR3: TGTGCCAGCAGTGAGACAGATAATTCACCCCTCCACTTT.

The chain couples TRBV18 to TRBJ1-2; the D gene is possibly TRBD1 (5 bases). The CDR3 runs to 12 residues. Trimming cost V 5 bases and J 10 bases, with 14 bases left between them. Per germline, CDR1 KGHSH and CDR2 LQKENI. The CDR3 spells CASSRPQGDYTF. The CDR3 DNA reads TGTGCCAGCTCAAGACCCCAGGGCGACTACACCTTC.

This rearrangement joins TRBV7-2 to TRBJ2-7, with 13 bases matching TRBD2. This CDR3 is built from 15 residues. Germline assignment: CDR1 SGHTA and CDR2 FQGNSA. Germline trimming cut 5 bases from V and 5 bases from J; bases unmatched to any gene: 6. CDR3 protein: CASSRTSGGPHEQYF. CDR3 sequence (DNA): TGTGCCAGCAGCAGGACTAGCGGGGGACCCCACGAGCAGTACTTC. The entire variable domain, with the rest obtained from reference TRBV7-2 and TRBJ2-7, is as follows: GAGVSQSPSNKVTEKGKDVELRCDPISGHTALYWYRQSLGQGLEFLIYFQGNSAPDKSGLPSDRFSAERTGGSVSTLTIQRTQQEDSAVYLCASSRTSGGPHEQYFGPGTRLTVT.

This clone was seen only a few times. This sequence joins TRBV29-1 and TRBJ1-2, with no clear D. The CDR3 sequence is 13 residues long. Germline V gives CDR1 SQVTM, CDR2 ANQGSEA. V lost 3 bases and J 2 bases, leaving 10 bases between the germline ends. CDR3 residues: CSVEEGKNYGYTF. For the CDR3, the DNA is TGCAGCGTTGAGGAGGGAAAAAACTATGGCTACACCTTC.

This sequence joins TRBV6-4 and TRBJ2-1; tentatively, D is TRBD2 (7 bases). Deletions cut 3 bases from V and 0 bases from J, with 12 bases between. The CDR3 runs to 16 residues. CDR1 is MRHNA, CDR2 SNTAGT, per germline. Here the CDR3 reads CASSEQGGGSYNEQFF. The CDR3 nucleotides are TGTGCCAGCAGTGAACAAGGGGGGGGCTCCTACAATGAGCAGTTCTTC.

The V and J genes are TRBV29-1 and TRBJ1-2, with D possibly matching TRBD1 (5 bases). Per the germline V gene, CDR1 is SQVTM and CDR2 is ANQGSEA. The CDR3 extends over 11 amino acids. V was trimmed by 7 bases and J by 7 bases, leaving 13 bases between them. CDR3 loop: CSGGHVGGYTF. In nucleotides, the CDR3 is TGCAGCGGGGGCCATGTCGGTGGCTACACCTTC. Complete variable domain (other parts from reference TRBV29-1 and TRBJ1-2): SAVISQKPSRDICQRGTSLTIQCQVDSQVTMMFWYRQQPGQSLTLIATANQGSEATYESGFVIDKFPISRPNLTFSTLTVSNMSPEDSSIYLCSGGHVGGYTFGSGTRLTVV.

This sequence joins TRBV2 and TRBJ2-7, with 7 positions matching TRBD1. The CDR3 totals 15 residues. V lost 6 bases and J lost 2; bases outside the gene matches: 10. Germline CDR1 SNHLY, CDR2 FYNNEI. The CDR3, as DNA: TGTGCCAGCAGGGGGGCGACAGGGAATGCCTACGAGCAGTACTTC. Its translation is CASRGATGNAYEQYF.

This chain links TRBV6-6 with TRBJ1-1; TRBD1 is a possible D gene (5 bases). The germline V gene encodes CDR1 MNHNY and CDR2 SVGAGI (reference sequence). The CDR3 contains 15 residues. The V and J ends lost 3 bases and 5 bases respectively, with 16 bases between them. The CDR3 nucleotides read TGTGCCAGCAGTTATAGTGGGGGGGGGTATACTGAAGCTTTCTTT. Protein: CASSYSGGGYTEAFF.

In nucleotides, the CDR3 is TGTGCCAGCAGCCAAGAAGAGGGACAGGGGAGGGAAAAACTGTTTTTT. It codes for CASSQEEGQGREKLFF. This sequence joins TRBV4-2 and TRBJ1-4; 10 nucleotides match TRBD1. The V segment lost 0 bases and the J segment 8 bases; nucleotides outside the gene matches: 6. Germline CDR1 LGHNA, CDR2 YNFKEQ. The CDR3 runs to 16 residues.

The gene calls are TRBV7-3 and TRBJ1-2; perhaps TRBD1 as D (6 bases). Trimming stripped 2 bases from V and 8 bases from J, with 21 bases between. This CDR3 is 16 amino acids long. Germline V CDR1 and CDR2: SGHTA, FQGTGA. The CDR3 protein is CASSLGAPGGGGGYTF. The CDR3 bases are TGTGCCAGCAGCTTAGGCGCGCCGGGGGGGGGCGGCGGCTACACCTTC.